Each of the 28 T cell receptor beta chains below was sequenced from the same sample in a study of neurological immune-mediated disorders. Documented time point: longitudinal time-point 2. One entry per CDR3 protein, called by TCRdb with MiXCR from the 5' RACE reads. The table includes about 49,000 distinct CDR3 sequences, about an eighth detected once. The specimen was PBMCs. These receptors were obtained from a male donor with HTLV-1-associated myelopathy (HAM/TSP).

This clonotype was seen many times. The chain has TRBV20-1 and TRBJ2-7, with 7 bases matching TRBD1. This CDR3 contains 15 residues. Germline CDR1 reads DFQATT; CDR2 reads SNEGSKA (reference sequence). Trimming cost V 3 bases and J 1 base; bases outside gene matches: 9. The CDR3 region has the DNA TGCAGTGCTAGGTTACAGGGGAGAGTATCCTACGAGCAGTACTTC. Its translation: CSARLQGRVSYEQYF.

This clonotype was counted at least ten times. The rearrangement joins TRBV20-1 to TRBJ2-1, with D perhaps matching TRBD2 (7 bases). Germline V gene data show CDR1 as DFQATT and CDR2 as SNEGSKA (reference sequence). This CDR3 is built from 13 residues. Trimming shortened V by 5 bases and J by 5 bases, and 13 bases separated the two germline ends. In DNA, the CDR3 is TGCAGTGCTGGGGGGGGCGCGGACAATGAGCAGTTCTTC. Its translation is CSAGGGADNEQFF.

V usage is TRBV7-6 and J usage is TRBJ2-7; TRBD2 is a possible D gene (5 bases). Trimming removed 5 bases from V and 5 bases from J, with 10 bases in between. Germline V gives CDR1 SGHVS, CDR2 FNYEAQ. The CDR3 sequence is 12 residues long. The CDR3 DNA is TGTGCCAGCAGCCTCAGAGGGAACGAGCAGTACTTC. This codes for CASSLRGNEQYF.

This clonotype was seen ten or more times. J is TRBJ2-3 and V is TRBV5-1; maybe TRBD1 (6 bases). The V gene's germline CDR1 is SGHRS and CDR2 YFSETQ. Deletions cut 1 base from V and 11 bases from J, with 17 bases between. This CDR3 region has 14 residues. In DNA form, the CDR3 reads TGCGCCAGCAGCTTGCCGGAACCGAGAGGGGGGCAGTATTTT. Amino acid sequence: CASSLPEPRGGQYF.

At least ten counts were recorded for this clonotype. The chain is built from TRBV5-1 and TRBJ2-5; 9 bases fit TRBD2. Germline-derived CDR1 and CDR2 are SGHRS and YFSETQ. The CDR3 contains 16 residues. The J segment lost 2 bases and the V segment lost 0 bases, leaving 5 bases of the junction unmatched. CDR3 coding DNA: TGCGCCAGCAGCTTGGTACTAGCGGGTGATCAAGAGACCCAGTACTTC. Its protein product is CASSLVLAGDQETQYF. The entire variable domain, with the rest obtained from reference TRBV5-1 and TRBJ2-5, is as follows: KAGVTQTPRYLIKTRGQQVTLSCSPISGHRSVSWYQQTPGQGLQFLFEYFSETQRNKGNFPGRFSGRQFSNSRSEMNVSTLELGDSALYLCASSLVLAGDQETQYFGPGTRLLVL.

This clonotype was counted ten times or more. V gene TRBV6-1 combines with J gene TRBJ1-1; 11 bases are shared with TRBD1. This CDR3 comprises 14 residues. J gave up 4 bases and V 4 bases, and 2 bases lay outside the gene matches. CDR1 and CDR2 (germline): MNHNS, SASEGT. The DNA for the CDR3 is TGTGCCAGCAGTGGGACAGGGGGCAGCACTGAAGCTTTCTTT. Translated: CASSGTGGSTEAFF.

This clonotype appeared many times. The J gene is TRBJ2-3, the V gene TRBV6-4; D is possibly TRBD2 (6 bases). CDR1 is MRHNA and CDR2 is SNTAGT in the germline V gene. With 5 bases removed from V and 1 base from J, the gap between germline ends came to 13 bases. The length of the CDR3 is 15 residues. The CDR3 DNA is TGTGCCAGCAGTTTGGCGGGGAAGGGCACAGATACGCAGTATTTT. This codes for CASSLAGKGTDTQYF.

This clonotype was recorded many times. The V call is TRBV5-1, the J call TRBJ2-5; D possibly matches TRBD1 or TRBD2 (5 bases each). V lost 4 bases to trimming and J lost 1 base, with 8 bases between them. Germline loops: CDR1 SGHRS, CDR2 YFSETQ. CDR3 length: 13 amino acids. The CDR3 is CASSTGAQETQYF. CDR3 coding DNA: TGCGCCAGCAGCACCGGGGCCCAAGAGACCCAGTACTTC.

This clonotype was seen many times. This chain joins TRBV20-1 and TRBJ1-1, with a weak D call TRBD1 (5 bases). The germline gives CDR1 DFQATT, CDR2 SNEGSKA (reference sequence). V was cut by 3 bases and J by 1 base, with 18 bases left in between. The CDR3 is 16 amino acids. The CDR3: CSARTIEGSRNTEAFF. The CDR3, as DNA: TGCAGTGCTAGGACTATCGAGGGGTCCAGGAACACTGAAGCTTTCTTT.

Many counts were recorded for this clonotype. The chain employs TRBV7-9 and TRBJ2-7, with TRBD2 as a possible D gene (5 bases). This CDR3 comprises 16 residues. The V and J ends lost 1 base and 0 bases respectively, with 13 bases between them. Germline CDR1 is SEHNR and CDR2 is FQNEAQ (reference sequence). CDR3 nucleotide sequence: TGTGCCAGCAGCTTAGGTATCGGGAAAAGCTCCTACGAGCAGTACTTC. Translated: CASSLGIGKSSYEQYF.

This clonotype has a count of ten or more. V gene TRBV20-1 combines with J gene TRBJ1-2; 10 bases agree with TRBD1. Looked up from germline, CDR1 is DFQATT and CDR2 is SNEGSKA (reference sequence). The CDR3 has 14 amino acids. V lost 3 bases, J lost 8 bases, and 9 bases stayed unmatched. CDR3 DNA: TGCAGTGCTAGTATGACAGGGGGCTCTTGGGGCTACACCTTC. Its translation: CSASMTGGSWGYTF.

At least ten counts were recorded for this clonotype. This sequence joins TRBV20-1 and TRBJ1-4; 9 nucleotides line up with TRBD1. Germline V gene lookup returns CDR1 DFQATT and CDR2 SNEGSKA (reference sequence). V trimming: 4 bases; J trimming: 6 bases; junction bases outside the gene matches: 6. The CDR3 runs 14 residues. The CDR3 DNA reads as TGCAGTGCTACTCCCTGGACAGGGGATGAAAAACTGTTTTTT. Encoded protein: CSATPWTGDEKLFF.

This clonotype was seen many times. This chain links TRBV10-3 with TRBJ2-2; D may correspond to TRBD1 or TRBD2 (5 bases each). This CDR3 has 14 amino acids. CDR1 ENHRY and CDR2 SYGVKD come from the germline V gene. V shed 6 bases and J shed 7 bases, with 15 bases lying between them. The DNA of the CDR3 is TGTGCCATCAGCGGGGCAGGGATGTTCGGGGAGCTGTTTTTT. Translating gives CAISGAGMFGELFF.

In its sample, this clonotype was seen many times. The chain carries TRBV29-1 and TRBJ1-2; a weak D match, TRBD1 (6 bases). The germline CDR1 and CDR2 sequences are SQVTM and ANQGSEA. V gave up 4 bases and J gave up 8 bases, with 14 bases separating them. CDR3 length equals 12 residues. The CDR3 reads CSVGTADSGYTF. CDR3 in DNA: TGCAGCGTTGGGACAGCGGATTCGGGCTACACCTTC.

Points on this clonotype: The junction shows a germline mismatch at one end, possibly a read error. The chain links TRBV20-1 to TRBJ1-1; tentatively, D is TRBD1 (5 bases). The CDR3 has 16 residues. Per the germline V gene, CDR1 is DFQATT and CDR2 is SNEGSKA (reference sequence). CDR3: CSARDDSPLLKTEAFF. In nucleotides, the CDR3 is TGCAGTGCTAGAGATGACAGTCCGCTATTGAAGACTGAAGCTTTCTTT.

In this sample, this clonotype turned up many times. J is TRBJ1-6 and V is TRBV15, with D possibly being TRBD1 (5 bases). There are 14 residues in the CDR3. In germline, CDR1 is LNHNV, CDR2 YYDKDF (reference sequence). V lost 3 bases and J 8 bases, leaving 11 bases between the germline ends. The DNA for the CDR3 is TGTGCCACCAGCAGCGGGCGGGGGGATTCACCCCTCCACTTT. It codes for CATSSGRGDSPLHF.

This clonotype is medium-sized in the sample. Written as DNA, the CDR3 is TGCGCCAGCAGCTTTCAGGGGCTGGAGACCCAGTACTTC. Translation gives CASSFQGLETQYF. The chain recombines TRBV5-1 with TRBJ2-5; a weak D match, TRBD1 (6 bases). V lost 2 bases and J lost 5, with 10 bases in between. CDR3 length equals 13 residues. The germline V gene encodes CDR1 SGHRS and CDR2 YFSETQ.

With respect to this clonotype: A much larger clone sits a single nucleotide away, making a read error possible. CDR3 bases: TGTGTCAGCAGCACACCGGGACGCAAAAGCGCGGTCCCCTACGAGCAGTACTTC. This translates into CVSSTPGRKSAVPYEQYF. This chain connects TRBV28 to TRBJ2-7, with D perhaps being TRBD1 or TRBD2 (5 bases each). Germline V gene sequence: CDR1 MDHEN, CDR2 SYDVKM. This CDR3 comprises 18 residues.

Many counts were recorded for this clonotype. The chain couples TRBV20-1 to TRBJ2-1; D remains unclear. The germline V and J ends were trimmed by 3 bases and 5 bases, with 8 bases remaining between them. The V gene's germline CDR1 is DFQATT and CDR2 SNEGSKA (reference sequence). This CDR3 region has 12 residues. CDR3 amino acids: CSASLFNNEQFF. The CDR3 coding sequence is TGCAGTGCTAGTTTGTTTAACAATGAGCAGTTCTTC.

This clonotype was observed at least ten times. The gene calls are TRBV5-1 and TRBJ1-6; 7 nucleotides match TRBD1. The CDR3 spans 15 residues. Germline V CDR1 and CDR2: SGHRS, YFSETQ. With V trimmed by 3 bases and J by 10 bases, 10 bases remained unmatched. CDR3 loop: CASSWGDREDSPLHF. CDR3 DNA: TGCGCCAGCAGCTGGGGCGACAGGGAGGACTCACCCCTCCACTTT.

At least ten counts were recorded for this clonotype. The rearrangement uses TRBV20-1 and TRBJ1-4; the D gene is possibly TRBD1 (6 bases). Germline values: CDR1 DFQATT, CDR2 SNEGSKA (reference sequence). Trimming stripped 3 bases from V and 7 bases from J, with 21 bases between. The CDR3 has 16 residues. The DNA for the CDR3 is TGCAGTGCTAGGTCGTATACAGGGAATGCGTTTGAAAAACTGTTTTTT. Translation gives CSARSYTGNAFEKLFF.

About this clonotype itself: A junction end diverges from the germline sequence, so it may reflect a read error. The chain recombines TRBV29-1 with TRBJ2-7; TRBD1 aligns across 9 bases. The germline V gene has CDR1 SQVTM and CDR2 ANQGSEA. This CDR3 spans 14 amino acids. CDR3 protein: CSVSGTGCSYEQYF. The CDR3 bases are TGCAGCGTATCCGGGACAGGGTGTTCCTACGAGCAGTACTTT.

This clonotype was recorded at least ten times. The chain links TRBV5-1 to TRBJ2-7; D not resolved. The length of the CDR3 is 14 residues. CDR1 and CDR2 (germline): SGHRS, YFSETQ. With 1 base removed from V and 3 bases from J, the gap between germline ends came to 11 bases. Here the CDR3 reads CASSLRSASYEQYF. The CDR3 bases are TGCGCCAGCAGCTTGAGGTCCGCCAGCTACGAGCAGTACTTC.

This clonotype came up many times. V and J are TRBV7-2 and TRBJ1-3; 9 bases line up with TRBD1. This CDR3 spans 15 amino acids. The J segment lost 7 bases and the V segment lost 1 base, leaving 5 bases of the junction unmatched. Germline V gives CDR1 SGHTA, CDR2 FQGNSA. DNA of the CDR3: TGTGCCAGCAGCTTAGACGGGACAGGGTTGAACACCATATATTTT. It translates to CASSLDGTGLNTIYF.

This clonotype occurred many times. The genes are TRBV20-1 and TRBJ2-7, with TRBD1 matching 8 bases. The CDR3 extends over 16 amino acids. Germline loops: CDR1 DFQATT, CDR2 SNEGSKA (reference sequence). The junction had 12 bases not matched to a gene; V was cut back by 3 bases and J by 2 bases. The CDR3 DNA reads TGCAGTGCTAGCTCACGTGACAGGGGCGAGACCTACGAGCAGTACTTC. It codes for CSASSRDRGETYEQYF.

This clonotype was picked up many times. The chain recombines TRBV27 with TRBJ2-1; perhaps TRBD1 as D (5 bases). The CDR3 length is 14 residues. V dropped 0 bases and J dropped 4 bases, with 7 bases sitting between them. The germline V gene encodes CDR1 MNHEY and CDR2 SMNVEV (reference sequence). The CDR3 coding sequence is TGTGCCAGCAGTTTATCGGGGCCATACAATGAGCAGTTCTTC. It codes for CASSLSGPYNEQFF.

This clonotype was counted at least ten times. The V gene is TRBV7-9, the J gene TRBJ1-1; D remains unclear. Germline V lookup: CDR1 SEHNR, CDR2 FQNEAQ (reference sequence). The CDR3 is 12 amino acids. The germline V and J ends were trimmed by 1 base and 4 bases, with 4 bases remaining between them. The CDR3 reads CASSLVATEAFF. CDR3 DNA: TGTGCCAGCAGCTTAGTGGCCACTGAAGCTTTCTTT. The full variable domain, rest sourced from reference TRBV7-9 and TRBJ1-1, is DTGVSQNPRHKITKRGQNVTFRCDPISEHNRLYWYRQTLGQGPEFLTYFQNEAQLEKSRLLSDRFSAERPKGSFSTLEIQRTEQGDSAMYLCASSLVATEAFFGQGTRLTVV.

In its sample, this clonotype was seen many times. V is TRBV20-1 and J is TRBJ2-1, with D unclear. The V end lost 5 bases, the J end lost 5 bases, and 13 bases lay between the germline ends. Germline V gene data show CDR1 as DFQATT and CDR2 as SNEGSKA (reference sequence). The CDR3 has 13 residues. The CDR3 region is CSASRPLHNEQFF. The CDR3 DNA follows: TGCAGTGCTTCTAGGCCTCTACACAATGAGCAGTTCTTC.